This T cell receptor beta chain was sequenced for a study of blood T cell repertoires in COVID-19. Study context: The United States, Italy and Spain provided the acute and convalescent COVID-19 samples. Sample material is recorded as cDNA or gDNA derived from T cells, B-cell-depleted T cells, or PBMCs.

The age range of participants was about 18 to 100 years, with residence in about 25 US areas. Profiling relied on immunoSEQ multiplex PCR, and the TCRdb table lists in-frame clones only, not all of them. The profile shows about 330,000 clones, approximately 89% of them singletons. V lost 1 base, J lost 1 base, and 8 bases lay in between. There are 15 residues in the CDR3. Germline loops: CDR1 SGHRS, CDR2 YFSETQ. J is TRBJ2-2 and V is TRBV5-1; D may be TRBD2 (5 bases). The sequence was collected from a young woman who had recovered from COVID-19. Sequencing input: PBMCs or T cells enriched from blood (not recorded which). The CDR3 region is CASSLFRGNTGELFF. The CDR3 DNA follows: TGCGCCAGCAGCTTGTTCCGGGGGAACACCGGGGAGCTGTTTTTT.